This TCR beta chain was found in a study of T cell clonality in common variable immunodeficiency. The repertoire was sequenced with immunoSEQ multiplex PCR; TCRdb's copy has only in-frame clones and lacks some. Observed in the sample are about 35,000 clones, none of them singletons. This clone was observed at least ten times. The CDR3 is cut off 3 residues early in the read; its end comes from the germline J gene. The V gene end was trimmed by 6 bases and the J gene end by 6 bases; junction bases not matched to a gene: 4. Germline loops: CDR1 LNHDA, CDR2 SQIVND (reference sequence). CDR3 length: 14 amino acids.

The chain links TRBV19 to TRBJ1-5; TRBD1 matches at 11 bases. The receptor comes from a person aged 18-70 years in good health. Material: peripheral blood mononuclear cells. The CDR3 loop reads CASRTDRGPQPQHF. The sequenced part of the CDR3 DNA is TGTGCCAGTAGGACGGACAGGGGGCCTCAGCCC.